The 31 T cell receptor beta chains listed next were all sequenced from one sample in a study of tumor-infiltrating lymphocytes in primary liver carcinoma (dated by TCRdb to about 2017). Sequencing took place on an Illumina HiSeq 2500. TCRbeta-specific cDNA was reverse-transcribed from approximately 500 ng total RNA using a constant-region primer and ProtoScript II reverse transcriptase. Three nested multiplex PCR rounds, following a slightly modified ARM-PCR procedure, were used to build the TCRbeta libraries. Each of the first two PCR rounds ran for approximately 10 cycles and used multiplex TRBV1-TRBV30 forward primers together with a Cbeta reverse primer. TCRdb reprocessing: public reads trimmed at Q25 with fastp, clones called with MiXCR, in-frame beta chains kept. Rows with a matching CDR3 protein are joined into one entry that keeps the most common DNA and genes. The sample profile shows approximately 110,000 distinct CDR3 sequences; roughly three fifths of them were found once. The ten largest make up roughly 8.8% of the sample.

Total RNA and DNA were co-extracted without cell sorting from about 19-30 mg of bulk tissue using the AllPrep DNA/RNA mini kit. Sequencing was done on a sample of liver tumor tissue from sampling region 1. According to the study, the label for this sample's cell subset or site signals: tumor region T1, superior pole. The origin of the receptors is a woman aged 60-70 years with primary liver carcinoma and hepatitis B virus infection.

Concerning this clonotype itself: Since a much larger clone is just one base distant, this may be a read error. V usage is TRBV5-1 and J usage is TRBJ2-7; possibly TRBD2 for D (6 bases). This CDR3 is built from 14 residues. CDR1 and CDR2 (germline): SGHRS, YFSETQ. DNA of the CDR3: TGCGCCAACAGCTTGGGGGGAGACTCCTACGAGCAGTACTTC. It is translated as CANSLGGDSYEQYF.

Ten or more counts support this clonotype. V gene TRBV12-3 or TRBV12-4 combines with J gene TRBJ2-6, with D unresolved. The germline V and J ends were trimmed by 2 bases and 2 bases, with 7 bases remaining between them. This CDR3 has 15 amino acids. The chain's CDR3 is CASSLRRAGANVLTF. For the CDR3, the DNA is TGTGCCAGCAGTTTACGGAGAGCTGGGGCCAACGTCCTGACTTTC.

Concerning this clonotype: A read error may explain this, as a much larger clone is one base away. This rearrangement joins TRBV28 to TRBJ2-1, with TRBD2 as a possible D gene (5 bases). CDR1 is MDHEN, CDR2 SYDVKM, per germline. The length of the CDR3 is 14 residues. Written as DNA, the CDR3 is TGTGCCAGCGGACTGTACTCCTCCCACAATGAGCAGTTCTTC. It yields the protein CASGLYSSHNEQFF.

Of note for this clonotype: The junction departs from the called germline gene at one end, perhaps through a read error. The rearrangement joins TRBV11-2 to TRBJ1-2; D gene ambiguous. This CDR3 has 13 residues. CDR1 and CDR2 from the germline V gene are SGHAT and FQNNGV. CDR3 DNA sequence: TGTACCAGTAGCTTAGATCTGGGAGATGGCTACACCTTC. Amino acids: CTSSLDLGDGYTF.

The chain's CDR3 is CAIIRDGEGGGYGYTF. CDR3 nucleotide sequence: TGTGCCATCATCCGGGACGGAGAAGGCGGGGGTTATGGCTACACCTTC. The chain joins TRBV2 to TRBJ1-2; weak D call: TRBD1 (5 bases). Trimming removed 10 bases at V and 5 bases at J, with 26 bases between. The CDR3 has 16 residues. Looked up from germline, CDR1 is SNHLY and CDR2 is FYNNEI.

This clonotype was recorded at least ten times. The chain links TRBV6-6 to TRBJ1-4; D is perhaps TRBD1 (5 bases). V was shortened by 4 bases and J by 9 bases, with 18 bases between the two germline ends. There are 15 residues in the CDR3. Germline V lookup: CDR1 MNHNY, CDR2 SVGAGI (reference sequence). CDR3 coding DNA: TGTGCCAGCAGTTCCCGGGACCTAAACCTGAAAAAACTGTTTTTT. Amino acids: CASSSRDLNLKKLFF.

This chain links TRBV18 with TRBJ2-7; 7 bases are shared with TRBD2. Germline V gene lookup returns CDR1 KGHSH and CDR2 LQKENI. CDR3 length: 13 residues. The J segment lost 6 bases and the V segment lost 6 bases, leaving 8 bases of the junction unmatched. The CDR3 nucleotides read TGTGCCAGCTCGCCCGGGAGGCGCGGCGAGCAGTACTTC. It is translated as CASSPGRRGEQYF.

The chain couples TRBV11-2 to TRBJ2-5; D is possibly TRBD2 (6 bases). V was cut by 4 bases and J by 5 bases, with 14 bases left in between. Germline V CDR1 and CDR2: SGHAT, FQNNGV. This CDR3 is built from 14 residues. The DNA for the CDR3 is TGTGCCAGCAGCTCAATGGTAGCGGTCGAGACCCAGTACTTC. This codes for CASSSMVAVETQYF.

With regard to this clonotype: Since no conserved phenylalanine or tryptophan closes the CDR3, a read error is the likely cause. V usage is TRBV11-2 and J usage is TRBJ2-7, with 7 bases matching TRBD2. Germline V gives CDR1 SGHAT, CDR2 FQNNGV. This CDR3 spans 14 amino acids. V was pared by 5 bases and J by 6 bases, with 10 bases of the junction left unmatched. The CDR3 DNA reads TGTGCCAGCAGCAAAGGACTAACGGGAGGCGAGCAGTACTCC. Residues: CASSKGLTGGEQYS.

V and J are TRBV7-3 and TRBJ2-1; D is perhaps TRBD2 (6 bases). The CDR3 extends over 14 amino acids. CDR1 is SGHTA, CDR2 FQGTGA, per germline. Trimming took 5 bases from V and 9 from J, leaving 17 bases between them. For the CDR3, the DNA is TGTGCCAGCAGCGTAGGGCACTCCGGGGGTGAGCAGTTCTTC. Its translation is CASSVGHSGGEQFF. The whole variable domain, filled in from reference TRBV7-3 and TRBJ2-1, reads GAGVSQTPSNKVTEKGKYVELRCDPISGHTALYWYRQSLGQGPEFLIYFQGTGAADDSGLPNDRFFAVRPEGSVSTLKIQRTERGDSAVYLCASSVGHSGGEQFFGPGTRLTVL.

Worth noting for this clonotype: This could be a read error, since a much larger clone is one nucleotide away. The V call is TRBV6-5, the J call TRBJ1-6; D remains unclear. Germline CDR1 and CDR2: MNHEY and SVGAGI. The CDR3 has 13 residues. The CDR3 loop is CASSIGWNSPLRF. The DNA for the CDR3 is TGTGCCAGCAGCATAGGGTGGAATTCACCCCTCCGCTTT.

As for this clonotype: This may arise from a read error, as a much more abundant clone is one base away. The chain is built from TRBV6-6 and TRBJ1-2; D possibly corresponds to TRBD1 (5 bases). The CDR3 contains 12 residues. Per the germline V gene, CDR1 is MNHNY and CDR2 is SVGAGI (reference sequence). The CDR3 nucleotides read TGTGTCAGCGGTGACAGTGGAGGAGGCTACACCTTC. Translation gives CVSGDSGGGYTF.

Ten or more counts support this clonotype. The V gene is TRBV6-6, the J gene TRBJ1-6; D ambiguous. V lost 4 bases, J lost 0 bases, and 13 bases lay in between. The CDR3 is made up of 17 amino acids. Germline CDR1 MNHNY, CDR2 SVGAGI (reference sequence). The CDR3 nucleotides read TGTGCCAGCAGTTCCCGGGGAGGAAACTCCTATAATTCACCCCTCCACTTT. As protein: CASSSRGGNSYNSPLHF.

This clonotype was counted ten times or more. V is TRBV5-4 and J is TRBJ2-1, with D possibly TRBD2 on 6 matching bases. Trimming pared 0 bases from V and 5 bases from J, leaving 9 bases between. Germline V gives CDR1 SGHNT, CDR2 YYREEE (reference sequence). The CDR3 has 14 residues. CDR3 in DNA: TGTGCCAGCAGCTTGGTACTAGCCCACAATGAGCAGTTCTTC. This gives the protein CASSLVLAHNEQFF. The variable domain in full, completed from reference TRBV5-4 and TRBJ2-1, reads ETGVTQSPTHLIKTRGQQVTLRCSSQSGHNTVSWYQQALGQGPQFIFQYYREEENGRGNFPPRFSGLQFPNYSSELNVNALELDDSALYLCASSLVLAHNEQFFGPGTRLTVL.

This clonotype was seen a few times. The chain has TRBV2 and TRBJ2-3; the D is unclear. This CDR3 region has 14 residues. Germline loops: CDR1 SNHLY, CDR2 FYNNEI. The V gene lost 6 bases and the J gene lost 5 bases, with 15 bases spanning the gap. The CDR3 reads CASRLGPAGDTQYF. In nucleotides, the CDR3 is TGTGCCAGCAGGCTAGGACCCGCCGGAGATACGCAGTATTTT.

Notes on this clonotype: One end of the junction is discordant with germline, which a read error may explain. The genes are TRBV11-2 and TRBJ2-5, with D perhaps given as TRBD1 or TRBD2 (5 bases each). Looked up from germline, CDR1 is SGHAT and CDR2 is FQNNGV. The length of the CDR3 is 13 residues. The CDR3 loop reads CACSLGIGDREYF. The CDR3 coding sequence is TGTGCCTGCAGTTTAGGTATCGGGGACCGCGAATACTTC.

Note on this clonotype: Relative to the germline gene, one junction end is altered; a read error may explain this. The chain joins TRBV7-8 to TRBJ1-2, with D uncertain. The length of the CDR3 is 13 residues. From germline, CDR1 is SGHVS and CDR2 FQNEAQ. CDR3 DNA sequence: TGTGACAGCAGCTTAGCGGCTGCCTATGGCTACACCTTC. Its translation: CDSSLAAAYGYTF.

A word on this clonotype: The CDR3 carries no conserved terminal phenylalanine or tryptophan, so it likely arises from a read error. The J gene is TRBJ2-5, the V gene TRBV5-1, with 9 positions matching TRBD1. This CDR3 contains 16 residues. Unmatched junction bases numbered 8, after V lost 0 bases and J lost 5 bases. Germline V CDR1 and CDR2: SGHRS, YFSETQ. The CDR3 coding sequence is TGCGCCAGCAGCTTGGGTGTGACAGGGGGGCCGGAGACCCAGTACCTC. This gives the protein CASSLGVTGGPETQYL.

On this clonotype: A much more abundant neighbour one base away suggests this may be a read error. CDR3: CSVTSDYGQFF. The CDR3 nucleotides are TGCAGCGTAACGTCCGACTACGGGCAGTTCTTC. The V gene is TRBV29-1, the J gene TRBJ2-1; a possible D gene is TRBD2 (5 bases). V lost 6 bases and J 12 bases, leaving 15 bases between the germline ends. The CDR3 extends over 11 amino acids. Germline V lookup: CDR1 SQVTM, CDR2 ANQGSEA.

The rearrangement uses TRBV11-3 and TRBJ1-1; D unclear. The CDR3 has 11 residues. Germline V gene sequence: CDR1 SGHNT, CDR2 YENEEA. V gave up 8 bases and J gave up 7 bases, with 11 bases separating them. The CDR3 spells CASWDCGEAFF. CDR3 DNA: TGTGCCAGCTGGGATTGTGGTGAAGCTTTCTTT.

Comments on this clonotype: A much bigger clone sits one base away, suggesting this may be a read error. The chain uses TRBV29-1 and TRBJ2-7; D perhaps matches TRBD2 (7 bases). The V end was cut by 7 bases, the J end by 5 bases, with 15 bases between. The CDR3 totals 12 residues. Looked up from germline, CDR1 is SQVTM and CDR2 is ANQGSEA. The CDR3 loop reads CSAGSGGDEQYF. The CDR3 DNA follows: TGCAGCGCTGGCTCGGGGGGCGACGAGCAGTACTTC.

This clonotype showed up just once. A read error may produce the germline difference seen at one junction end. The chain combines TRBV11-2 with TRBJ2-5; a possible D gene is TRBD1 (5 bases). CDR3 length equals 13 residues. Germline assignment: CDR1 SGHAT and CDR2 FQNNGV. The DNA for the CDR3 is TGTGCCAGCGGCTTACGAGGTCAGGGGACCCAGTACTTC. Translating it yields CASGLRGQGTQYF.

Concerning this clonotype itself: This CDR3 fails to terminate in the conserved phenylalanine or tryptophan, so it likely reflects a read error. The DNA is omitted, as the CDR3 cannot be located on it reliably, and the CDR3 follows TCRdb's listing. This chain connects TRBV29-1 to TRBJ2-1; the listed D gene, TRBD2, was not tested against the DNA. From its first to its last residue, the CDR3 has 14 amino acids. In germline, CDR1 is SQVTM, CDR2 ANQGSEA. This chain's CDR3 is CSAESGTSANEQFY.

This clonotype has only one observation. At one end the junction does not follow the germline gene, possibly because of a read error. The J gene is TRBJ1-1, the V gene TRBV12-3 or TRBV12-4, with a tentative D call TRBD1 (5 bases). The CDR3 covers 13 residues. The CDR3 sequence is CASSLAWDGTAFF. For the CDR3, the DNA is TGTGCCAGTAGTTTAGCCTGGGACGGTACAGCTTTCTTT.

In regard to this clonotype: A much larger clone differs by one base, so this may be a read error. V usage is TRBV6-1 and J usage is TRBJ1-5; D unresolved. The CDR3 is 16 residues long. V dropped 5 bases and J dropped 0 bases, with 14 bases sitting between them. Germline loops: CDR1 MNHNS, CDR2 SASEGT. The CDR3 nucleotides read TGTGCCAGCAGTAAACTGGTCACCTTTAGCAATCAGCCCCAGCATTTT. This sequence encodes CASSKLVTFSNQPQHF.

This clonotype was detected a few times. This rearrangement joins TRBV7-8 to TRBJ2-1, with 10 bases lining up with TRBD1. Germline CDR1 is SGHVS and CDR2 is FQNEAQ. This CDR3 is built from 20 residues. The ends lost 5 bases at V and 0 bases at J; junction bases unmatched: 16. Here the CDR3 reads CASSPPPGQGTPSSYNEQFF. The CDR3 coding sequence is TGTGCCAGCAGCCCCCCCCCGGGACAGGGGACACCGAGCTCCTACAATGAGCAGTTCTTC.

Ten or more counts support this clonotype. The rearrangement uses TRBV6-6 and TRBJ2-3; 11 bases match TRBD2. CDR3 length equals 21 residues. Germline CDR1 is MNHNY and CDR2 is SVGAGI (reference sequence). V shed 2 bases, J shed 3 bases, and the junction held 19 bases outside the gene matches. The CDR3 protein is CASSYPLQATSGSSLTDTQYF. CDR3 nucleotides: TGTGCCAGCAGTTACCCCTTACAAGCCACTAGCGGGAGTTCGTTGACAGATACGCAGTATTTT.

This clonotype was seen repeatedly, ten times or more. The V gene is TRBV28, the J gene TRBJ2-1, with TRBD2 matching over 14 bases. Trimming cost V 8 bases and J 9 bases; bases outside gene matches: 3. The CDR3 is 13 residues long. Germline CDR1 is MDHEN and CDR2 is SYDVKM. The CDR3 DNA sequence: TGTGCCAGCGGGACTAGCGGGAGCGGTGAGCAGTTCTTC. Amino acid sequence: CASGTSGSGEQFF.

This chain links TRBV11-2 with TRBJ2-7; no clear D. The V and J ends lost 7 bases and 7 bases respectively, with 20 bases between them. The CDR3 consists of 14 residues. Germline-derived CDR1 and CDR2 are SGHAT and FQNNGV. The CDR3 spells CASNPPARRYEQYF. The CDR3, as DNA: TGTGCCAGCAACCCCCCAGCGCGGCGGTATGAGCAGTACTTC.

About this clonotype itself: The CDR3 end shows no conserved phenylalanine or tryptophan, and so a read error is likely. It is unclear where the CDR3 begins or ends on the DNA, so no DNA is shown, and the CDR3 is as TCRdb lists it. This chain uses TRBV4-2 with TRBJ1-1; the table's D call TRBD1 went unverified against the DNA. The germline V gene encodes CDR1 LGHNA and CDR2 YNFKEQ. The CDR3 is 13 amino acids in total, end residues counted. CDR3 in amino acids: CASSFRQRSEALS.

Concerning this clonotype: A much bigger clone sits one base away, suggesting this may be a read error. The rearrangement uses TRBV2 and TRBJ2-3; a possible D gene is TRBD2 (5 bases). Germline CDR1 and CDR2: SNHLY and FYNNEI. V was clipped by 6 bases and J by 4 bases, with 11 bases between them. CDR3 length equals 13 residues. The CDR3 DNA follows: TGTGCCAGCAGGAGGGTCCCCCCAGATACGCAGTATTTT. Amino acid sequence: CASRRVPPDTQYF.